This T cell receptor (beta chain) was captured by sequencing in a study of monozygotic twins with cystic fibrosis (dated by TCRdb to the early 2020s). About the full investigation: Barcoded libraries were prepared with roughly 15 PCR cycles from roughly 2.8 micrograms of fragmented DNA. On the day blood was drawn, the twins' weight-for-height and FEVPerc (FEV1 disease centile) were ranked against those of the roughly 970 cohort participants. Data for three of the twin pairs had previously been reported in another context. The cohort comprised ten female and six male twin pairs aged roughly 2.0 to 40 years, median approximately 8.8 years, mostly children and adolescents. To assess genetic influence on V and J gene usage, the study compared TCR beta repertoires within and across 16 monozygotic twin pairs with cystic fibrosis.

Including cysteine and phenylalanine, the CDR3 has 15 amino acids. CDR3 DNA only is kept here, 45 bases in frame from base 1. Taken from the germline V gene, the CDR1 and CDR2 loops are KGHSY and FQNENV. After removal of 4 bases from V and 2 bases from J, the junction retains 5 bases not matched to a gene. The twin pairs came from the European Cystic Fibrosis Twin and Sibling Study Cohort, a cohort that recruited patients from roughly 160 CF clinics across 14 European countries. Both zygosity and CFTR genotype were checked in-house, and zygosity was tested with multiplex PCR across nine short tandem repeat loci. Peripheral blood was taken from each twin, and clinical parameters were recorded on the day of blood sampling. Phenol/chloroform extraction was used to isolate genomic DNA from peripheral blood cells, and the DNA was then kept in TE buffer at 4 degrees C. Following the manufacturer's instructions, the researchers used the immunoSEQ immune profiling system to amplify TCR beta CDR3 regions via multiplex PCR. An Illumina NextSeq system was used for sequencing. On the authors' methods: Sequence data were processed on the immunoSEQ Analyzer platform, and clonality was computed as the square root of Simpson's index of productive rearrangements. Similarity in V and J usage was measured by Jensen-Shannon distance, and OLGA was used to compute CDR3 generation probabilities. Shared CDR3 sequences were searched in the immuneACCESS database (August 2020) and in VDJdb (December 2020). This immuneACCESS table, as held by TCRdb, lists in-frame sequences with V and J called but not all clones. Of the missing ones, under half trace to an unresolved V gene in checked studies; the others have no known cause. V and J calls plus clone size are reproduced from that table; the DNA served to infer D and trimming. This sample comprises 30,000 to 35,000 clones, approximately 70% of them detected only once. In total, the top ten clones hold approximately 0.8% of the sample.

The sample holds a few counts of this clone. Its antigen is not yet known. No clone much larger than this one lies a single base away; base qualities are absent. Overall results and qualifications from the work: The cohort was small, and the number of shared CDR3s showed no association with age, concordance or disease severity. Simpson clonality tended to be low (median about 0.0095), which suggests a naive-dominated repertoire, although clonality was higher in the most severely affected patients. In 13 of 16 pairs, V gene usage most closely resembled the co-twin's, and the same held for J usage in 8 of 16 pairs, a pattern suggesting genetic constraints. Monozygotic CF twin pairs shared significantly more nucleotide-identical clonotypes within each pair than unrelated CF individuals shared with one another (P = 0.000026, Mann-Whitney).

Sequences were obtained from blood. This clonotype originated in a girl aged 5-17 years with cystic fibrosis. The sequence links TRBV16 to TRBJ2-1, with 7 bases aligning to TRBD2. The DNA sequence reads TGTGCCAGCAGCCGCCAGCGGGAAGCCTACAATGAGCAGTTCTTC. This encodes CASSRQREAYNEQFF. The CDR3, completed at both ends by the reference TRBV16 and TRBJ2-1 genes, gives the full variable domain GEEVAQTPKHLVRGEGQKAKLYCAPIKGHSYVFWYQQVLKNEFKFLISFQNENVFDETGMPKERFSAKCLPNSPCSLEIQATKLEDSAVYFCASSRQREAYNEQFFGPGTRLTVL.